This note documents a single TCR beta chain sequence. Repertoires were generated with immunoSEQ multiplex PCR, while TCRdb's copy carries only in-frame clones and drops some. The sample includes about 280,000 clones, 80% to 90% of them seen just once. The CDR3 contains 13 residues. CDR1 and CDR2 (germline): SGHTA, FQGNSA. V was cut by 4 bases and J by 7 bases, with 13 bases left in between. This entry comes from a study of cytomegalovirus exposure and HLA in healthy donors. Material: PBMCs. This clonotype was sampled from a woman aged 18-30 years in good health and CMV-seronegative. The chain couples TRBV7-2 to TRBJ1-2; D perhaps matches TRBD1 (6 bases). The CDR3 reads CASSYSGAVGYTF. The CDR3 region has the DNA TGTGCCAGCAGCTATTCAGGGGCAGTTGGCTACACCTTC.